The present entry profiles one TCR beta chain with its context. Antigen: not known. This record comes from a study of lymphopenia after photon versus proton radiotherapy. Losses at the gene ends were 4 bases for V and 4 bases for J; bases not matched to a gene: 8. The germline CDR1 and CDR2 sequences are SGHNT and YYREEE (reference sequence). This CDR3 has 15 residues. Clones were sequenced by immunoSEQ multiplex PCR, and TCRdb holds only the in-frame ones, with some missing. The repertoire holds tens of thousands of clones, with more than 75% as singletons. Regarding the study as a whole: Relative stability marked proton patients; photon patients lost diversity and naive cells.

The TCR sequence derives from a woman aged 65 to 85 with pancreatic cancer. The specimen was peripheral blood, collected from a patient treated with photon-based radiotherapy. The rearrangement uses TRBV5-4 and TRBJ1-5; 7 bases line up with TRBD1. The CDR3 sequence: CASSKTGRANQPQHF. In DNA form, the CDR3 reads TGTGCCAGCAGCAAGACAGGGAGGGCAAATCAGCCCCAGCATTTT.